The present entry profiles one TCR beta chain with its context. This record comes from a study of blood T cell repertoires in COVID-19. The CDR3 has 16 amino acids. Germline-derived CDR1 and CDR2 are SGHTS and YDEGEE. Losses at the gene ends were 4 bases for V and 8 bases for J; bases not matched to a gene: 9. TCRdb's table, derived via immunoSEQ multiplex PCR, lists solely in-frame clones and lacks some. The sample gives around 380,000 clones, around 87% of which show up once; around 1.3% is in the top ten. The sample consisted of PBMCs or T cells enriched from blood (not recorded which). This receptor was obtained from a man younger than 45 who had recovered from COVID-19. The gene calls are TRBV5-8 and TRBJ1-4, with 12 bases fitting TRBD1. Here the CDR3 DNA reads TGTGCCAGCAGCCTAGGGACAGGGGGCTCTGGAGAAAAACTGTTTTTT. The encoded protein is CASSLGTGGSGEKLFF.